Detailed here is one T cell receptor beta chain. This clonotype has a handful of counts. Its antigen specificity is not known. Base-call qualities are not available, and no considerably larger clone is one nucleotide away. This sample is part of a study of T cell repertoires in cytomegalovirus infection (dated by TCRdb to about 2019). Background for the entire study: The HLA type of each donor mattered for the analysis, because public TCR beta signatures pointed to carriage of CMV infection along with the matching HLA type. Overall study results and their limits: The ex vivo response was dominated by HLA-C-restricted CMV-specific TCR beta clonotypes, which also provided the single most frequent clonotype in two of eight donors. Carriers of CMV infection plus the relevant HLA type were discriminated by the cumulative frequency of public TCR beta family members in the study cohort and in an independent approximately 360-donor cohort.

Spanning cysteine to phenylalanine, the CDR3 consists of 14 amino acids. The sequence is cut down to CDR3 DNA, 42 bases in frame from base 1. The junction carries 16 bases between V and J, which are trimmed by 5 bases and 7 bases respectively. Looking up the germline V gene (reference sequence) yields CDR1 SGHKS and CDR2 YYEKEE. The sample was run on an Illumina HiSeq 1500. TCRdb itself trimmed the public reads at Q25 with fastp, ran MiXCR and retained productive beta chains. Each CDR3 protein appears once, grouped with its most common genes and DNA. Here the sample has some 400,000 distinct CDR3 sequences; 15% to 20% occur a single time. The top ten hold less than 9.5% of the sample.

The sequence was collected from a human donor in good health (CMV status not recorded). Some clones in this sample may be carry-over from other donors' samples. The sequenced material came from PBMCs. The sequence is built from TRBV5-5 and TRBJ1-5; matching of 6 bases hints at TRBD1 as the D gene. CDR3 reads: CASSLLQGGQPQHF. The nucleotide sequence is given as TGTGCCAGCAGTTTATTACAGGGAGGGCAGCCCCAGCATTTT.